This is a list of T cell receptor beta chains from one sample in a study of response to subunit inactivated influenza vaccine. TCRdb re-called the RT-PCR reads with MiXCR, one entry per CDR3 protein. The repertoire holds 500,000 to 650,000 distinct CDR3 sequences, with about 8% as singletons. Sequences were derived from PBMCs from blood, sampled around 25 months after vaccination. These receptors were collected from a man in his fifties or sixties who received an inactivated influenza vaccine. Each CDR3 is given with its conserved first and last residue. D genes are given only for firm matches. Not every row has a clone size; where given, it reads once, few, many or a size class.

j_call | clone_size | cdr3_length | d_call | v_call | cdr3_aa | cdr3_nt
TRBJ2-6 | NA | 16 | TRBD1 | TRBV25-1 | CASGTGTGAGANVLTF | TGTGCCAGTGGGACCGGGACAGGAGCTGGGGCCAACGTCCTGACTTTC
TRBJ2-7 | NA | 15 | TRBD2 | TRBV27 | CAGSLSTSGLYEQYF | TGTGCCGGCAGTTTATCGACTAGCGGCCTCTACGAGCAGTACTTC
TRBJ2-7 | many | 14 | TRBD2 | TRBV20-1 | CSAREPGGWDEQYF | TGCAGTGCTAGAGAACCGGGGGGATGGGACGAGCAGTACTTC
TRBJ1-3 | NA | 14 | TRBD1 | TRBV20-1 | CSATRQGLGNTIYF | TGCAGTGCTACTCGACAGGGACTGGGAAACACCATATATTTT
TRBJ2-1 | NA | 14 | TRBD1 | TRBV7-3 | CASSLTGSKNEQFF | TGTGCCAGCAGCTTGACAGGGAGTAAGAATGAGCAGTTCTTC
TRBJ2-5 | many | 15 | TRBD2 | TRBV7-2 | CASSLPSGGQETQYF | TGTGCCAGCAGCTTACCTAGCGGGGGACAAGAGACCCAGTACTTC
TRBJ2-1 | many | 16 | NA | TRBV6-2/TRBV6-3 | CASSKSVGGRRNEQFF | TGTGCCAGCAGTAAAAGTGTCGGGGGAAGACGCAATGAGCAGTTCTTC
TRBJ2-3 | NA | 11 | NA | TRBV20-1 | CSARGGYTQYF | TGCAGTGCTAGAGGGGGCTATACGCAGTATTTT
TRBJ2-2 | few | 17 | TRBD2 | TRBV6-5 | CASSYGLAGGNTGELFF | TGTGCCAGCAGTTACGGCCTAGCGGGGGGCAACACCGGGGAGCTGTTTTTT
TRBJ2-3 | NA | 16 | TRBD2 | TRBV28 | CASSFGLAGATDTQYF | TGTGCCAGCAGTTTCGGGCTAGCGGGAGCGACAGATACGCAGTATTTT
TRBJ2-1 | many | 13 | NA | TRBV5-5 | CASSLSRANEQFF | TGTGCCAGCAGCTTGAGCAGGGCAAATGAGCAGTTCTTC
TRBJ1-2 | few | 13 | NA | TRBV12-3/TRBV12-4 | CASSFVPLEGYTF | TGTGCCAGCAGTTTTGTCCCCCTCGAGGGCTACACCTTC
TRBJ1-5 | few | 19 | TRBD1 | TRBV24-1 | CATSDSTQILSGGDQPQHF | TGTGCCACCAGTGATTCGACCCAAATCCTCTCAGGGGGAGATCAGCCCCAGCATTTT
TRBJ2-7 | few | 14 | TRBD2 | TRBV6-2/TRBV6-3 | CASTRAGAGYEQYF | TGTGCCAGCACTCGCGCGGGAGCGGGTTACGAGCAGTACTTC
TRBJ1-2 | many | 14 | NA | TRBV6-1 | CASSGTPANYGYTF | TGTGCCAGCAGTGGGACCCCTGCTAACTATGGCTACACCTTC
TRBJ2-2 | few | 17 | TRBD1 | TRBV25-1 | CASSELVTGGDTGELFF | TGTGCCAGCAGTGAATTAGTGACAGGGGGCGACACCGGGGAGCTGTTTTTT
TRBJ2-3 | few | 19 | TRBD2 | TRBV5-1 | CASSGTAGGLAPSTDTQYF | TGCGCCAGCAGCGGGACCGCGGGGGGGCTTGCCCCCAGCACAGATACGCAGTATTTT
TRBJ1-1 | NA | 13 | NA | TRBV7-2 | CASKQGRETEAFF | TGTGCCAGCAAGCAGGGGAGGGAAACTGAAGCTTTCTTT
TRBJ2-3 | few | 19 | NA | TRBV27 | CASSRFAGGRVGGTDTQYF | TGTGCCAGCAGTCGATTCGCTGGGGGGAGAGTCGGCGGCACAGATACGCAGTATTTT
TRBJ2-2 | NA | 16 | NA | TRBV6-5 | CASSYSGNSPVGELFF | TGTGCCAGCAGTTACTCTGGCAACTCCCCCGTAGGGGAGCTGTTTTTT